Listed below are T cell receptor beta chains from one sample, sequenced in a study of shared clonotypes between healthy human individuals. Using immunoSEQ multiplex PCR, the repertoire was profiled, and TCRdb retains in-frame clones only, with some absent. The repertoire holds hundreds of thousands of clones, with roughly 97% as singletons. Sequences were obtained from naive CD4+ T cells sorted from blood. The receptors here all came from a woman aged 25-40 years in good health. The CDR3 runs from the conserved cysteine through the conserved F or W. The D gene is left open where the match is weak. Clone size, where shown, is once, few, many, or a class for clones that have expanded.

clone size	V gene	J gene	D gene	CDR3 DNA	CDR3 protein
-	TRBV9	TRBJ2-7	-	TGTGCCAGCAGCTACCAGGGAAACCACGAGCAGTACTTC	CASSYQGNHEQYF
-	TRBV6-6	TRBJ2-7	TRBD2	TGTGCCAGCAGTTACTCGTTGCGGGAGGCCTACGAGCAGTACTTC	CASSYSLREAYEQYF
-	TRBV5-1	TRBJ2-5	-	TGCGCCAGCAGCTTGGTCGCTAGGGAGACCCAGTACTTC	CASSLVARETQYF
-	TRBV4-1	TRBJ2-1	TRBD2	TGCGCCAGCAGCGCGCAATTAGGGACTAGCGGATACAATGAGCAGTTCTTC	CASSAQLGTSGYNEQFF
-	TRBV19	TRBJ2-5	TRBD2	TGTGCCAGTAGTATAGATGCGCTACCTCTAGCGGGAGGCAGTGAGACCCAGTACTTC	CASSIDALPLAGGSETQYF
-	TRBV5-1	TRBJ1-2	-	TGCGCCAGCAGCTTGTTGGGGGGCGACAGCTATGGCTACACCTTC	CASSLLGGDSYGYTF
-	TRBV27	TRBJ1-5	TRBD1	TGTGCCAGCTCAAGGGACAGGCGCAATCAGCCCCAGCATTTT	CASSRDRRNQPQHF
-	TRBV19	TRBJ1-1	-	TGTGCCAGTAGTACCGGGACGGTGAACACTGAAGCTTTCTTT	CASSTGTVNTEAFF
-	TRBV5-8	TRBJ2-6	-	TGTGCCAGCAGCTTCGGGACTGACTCTGGGGCCAACGTCCTGACTTTC	CASSFGTDSGANVLTF
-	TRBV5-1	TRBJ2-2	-	TGCGCCAGCAGCACGGGGAACCTGAACACCGGGGAGCTGTTTTTT	CASSTGNLNTGELFF
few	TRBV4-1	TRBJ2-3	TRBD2	TGCGCCAGCAGCCAAGGAACACCGGGACTAGCAAAAGTTACGCAGTATTTT	CASSQGTPGLAKVTQYF
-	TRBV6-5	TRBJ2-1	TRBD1	TGTGCCAGCAGTAAATCAGGGGGCTCCTACAATGAGCAGTTCTTC	CASSKSGGSYNEQFF
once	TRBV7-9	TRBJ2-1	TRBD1	TGTGCCAGCAGCTCTCTACACGACAGGGTTGACAATGAGCAGTTCTTC	CASSSLHDRVDNEQFF
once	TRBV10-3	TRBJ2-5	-	TGTGCCATCAGACAGGGTCCGCAAGAGACCCAGTACTTC	CAIRQGPQETQYF
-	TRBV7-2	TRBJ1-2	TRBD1	TGTGCCAGCAGCACTTGGACAGGTCGTATCACCTTC	CASSTWTGRITF
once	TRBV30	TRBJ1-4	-	TGTGCCTGGAGTGTCACAGGGACTGGGGGAAAACTGTTTTTT	CAWSVTGTGGKLFF
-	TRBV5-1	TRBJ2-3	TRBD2	TGCGCCAGCAGCTTGGCAAGGACTAGCGTCACAGATACGCAGTATTTT	CASSLARTSVTDTQYF
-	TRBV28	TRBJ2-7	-	TGTGCCAGCAACCCCCCCGGGTCATATCGGAGGCAGTACTTC	CASNPPGSYRRQYF
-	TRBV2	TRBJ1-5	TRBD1	TGTGCCAGCAGTCCGGGACAGGGGGTGAATCAGCCCCAGCATTTT	CASSPGQGVNQPQHF
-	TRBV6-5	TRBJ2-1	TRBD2	TGTGCCAGCAGTTACATAGGGACTAGCGTCAATGAGCAGTTCTTC	CASSYIGTSVNEQFF
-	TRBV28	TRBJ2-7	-	TGTGCCAGCAGTTCAGAGACATCCGTTGCCTCCTACGAGCAGTACTTC	CASSSETSVASYEQYF
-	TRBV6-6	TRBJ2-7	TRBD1	TGTGCCAGCAGCTTCGGACAGGGGAACTACGAGCAGTACTTC	CASSFGQGNYEQYF
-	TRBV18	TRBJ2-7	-	TGTGCCAGCTCACCCCCTGGGCCAATTTACGAGCAGTACTTC	CASSPPGPIYEQYF
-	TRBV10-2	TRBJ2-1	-	TGCGCCAGCAGTGGGAACGGGAGTACCTACAATGAGCAGTTCTTC	CASSGNGSTYNEQFF
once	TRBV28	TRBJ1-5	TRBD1	TGTGCCAGCAGCCATTCAAACAGGGGAGGCAATCAGCCCCAGCATTTT	CASSHSNRGGNQPQHF
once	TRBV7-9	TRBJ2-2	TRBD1	TGTGCCAGCAGCTCGGACCGGGACAGGGGGCCCCCAGGCACCGGGGAGCTGTTTTTT	CASSSDRDRGPPGTGELFF
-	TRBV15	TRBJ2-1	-	TGTGCCACCAGCAGAGGGGTCGGACTGTACAATGAGCAGTTCTTC	CATSRGVGLYNEQFF
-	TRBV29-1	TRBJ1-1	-	TGCAGCGTTGAATGGCAGGGGAACACTGAAGCTTTCTTT	CSVEWQGNTEAFF